The rows below give T cell receptor beta chains drawn from one sample of a study of CXCR3-negative and CXCR3-positive naive CD8 T cells. TCRdb re-called the 5' RACE reads and shows each CDR3 protein once, DNA omitted. The table lists over 150,000 distinct CDR3 sequences, with just under 0.5% in the top ten. The sequencing sample was made of naive CXCR3+ CD8+ T cells from blood. All receptors come from a human donor in good health. Some clones in this sample may be carry-over from other donors' samples. The CDR3 runs from the conserved cysteine through the conserved F or W.

TRBJ2-7,TRBV9,CASSVTSGGAGEQYF
TRBJ2-7,TRBV29-1,CSVEDPSGGYEQYF
TRBJ2-1,TRBV3-1,CASSQAGPANCNEQFF
TRBJ1-2,TRBV5-1,CASSMTETPANYGYTF
TRBJ1-2,TRBV15,CATSEITYYGYTF
TRBJ2-1,TRBV6-8,CASSNVHYDPF
TRBJ2-3,TRBV7-3,CASSLTLAGAYTDTQYF
TRBJ2-7,TRBV2,CASSAGQGHEQYF
TRBJ1-2,TRBV20-1,CSARDTGENYGYTF
TRBJ1-3,TRBV15,CATSREPGPSGNTIYF
TRBJ2-3,TRBV25-1,CASTSNPGPTDTQYF
TRBJ2-7,TRBV6-6,CASSVQGAEQYF
TRBJ1-1,TRBV20-1,CSAKFPWTEAFF
TRBJ2-1,TRBV7-9,CASSQTSIAYNEQFF
TRBJ1-1,TRBV4-1,CASSQRKIKGAEAFF
TRBJ1-6,TRBV5-1,CASSLGGGEYNSPLHF
TRBJ2-2,TRBV20-1,CSARDLGGENTGELFF
TRBJ1-5,TRBV20-1,CSARESRLNSNQPQHF
TRBJ2-1,TRBV7-3,CASSQLGKSSYNEQFF
TRBJ2-1,TRBV4-3,CASSQVGYNEQFF
TRBJ1-1,TRBV5-4,CASSSGTELGEAFF
TRBJ2-1,TRBV7-9,CASEAGLGSGFREQFF
TRBJ1-2,TRBV21-1,CASSKGHRDNANYGYTF
TRBJ2-5,TRBV30,CAWSDDSGDPETQYF
TRBJ2-7,TRBV5-1,CASSLGWGRGTYEQYF
TRBJ2-1,TRBV4-3,CASSQGTTGGYNEQFF
TRBJ2-7,TRBV5-4,CASSHTPGQGSEQYF
TRBJ2-7,TRBV4-1,CASSQTPRWGDEQYF
TRBJ1-1,TRBV15,CATRDRGWGNTEAFF
TRBJ1-2,TRBV20-1,CSARDRRTNYGYTF
TRBJ2-7,TRBV27,CASSLGTAYEQYF
TRBJ2-7,TRBV28,CASSFEGFNEQYF
TRBJ2-3,TRBV12-3/TRBV12-4,CASSGQVDQTSDTQYF
TRBJ2-3,TRBV5-3,CARSSDRGSDTQYF
TRBJ2-2,TRBV20-1,CSARDGGGINTGELFF
TRBJ2-3,TRBV13,CASSTGLAGGTDTQYF
TRBJ1-2,TRBV12-3/TRBV12-4,CASSLQGYNRYGYTF
TRBJ1-2,TRBV13,CASSTSLGRSYGYTF
TRBJ2-2,TRBV27,CASSFPSGELFF
TRBJ2-5,TRBV20-1,CSARDSGLAGVGRQETQYF
TRBJ1-2,TRBV5-5,CASSSSAGVNYGYTF
TRBJ2-7,TRBV5-1,CASSPNFSGDSYEQYF
TRBJ2-1,TRBV2,CASSDTGGRDEQFF
TRBJ2-5,TRBV11-2,CASSLSGSEGTQYF
TRBJ2-3,TRBV7-9,CASSEEGLRGRIDTQYF
TRBJ2-5,TRBV28,CASSLGGLADSWARAETQYF
TRBJ1-1,TRBV27,CASIGNTEAFF
TRBJ2-5,TRBV6-2/TRBV6-3,CASSGLAGLQETQYF
TRBJ2-1,TRBV12-3/TRBV12-4,CASSFGTQQFF
TRBJ2-5,TRBV28,CASSFLRRGGPETQYF
TRBJ1-2,TRBV12-3/TRBV12-4,CASSLVRNYGYTF
TRBJ2-7,TRBV2,CATGPGRTYEQYF
TRBJ2-7,TRBV28,CASIPRGLGLYEQYF
TRBJ2-7,TRBV7-6,CASSRTTAYEQYF